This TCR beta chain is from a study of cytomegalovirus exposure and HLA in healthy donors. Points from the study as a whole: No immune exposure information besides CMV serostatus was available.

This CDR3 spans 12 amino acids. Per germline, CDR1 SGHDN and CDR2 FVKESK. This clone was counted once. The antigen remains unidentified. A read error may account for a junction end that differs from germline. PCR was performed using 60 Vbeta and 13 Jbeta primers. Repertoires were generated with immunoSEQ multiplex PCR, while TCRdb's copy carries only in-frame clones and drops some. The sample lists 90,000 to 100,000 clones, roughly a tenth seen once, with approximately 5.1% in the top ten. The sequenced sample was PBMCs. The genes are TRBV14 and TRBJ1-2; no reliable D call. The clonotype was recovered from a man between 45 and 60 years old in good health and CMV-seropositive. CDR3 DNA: TGTGCCAGCAGCCAACTCGGGGATGGCTACCCCTTC. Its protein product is CASSQLGDGYPF. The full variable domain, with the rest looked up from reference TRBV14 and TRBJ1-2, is EAGVTQFPSHSVIEKGQTVTLRCDPISGHDNLYWYRRVMGKEIKFLLHFVKESKQDESGMPNNRFLAERTGGTYSTLKVQPAELEDSGVYFCASSQLGDGYPFGSGTRLTVV.